This TCR beta chain emerged from a study of identical twins. Findings of the study overall: Abundant beta clonotypes from cord blood bore fewer insertions; memory repertoires lacked this pattern.

TCRdb reprocessed the 5' RACE reads with MiXCR, giving one entry per CDR3 protein. Here the sample spans 500,000 to 650,000 distinct CDR3 sequences, about 7.1% being singletons. Trimming stripped 4 bases from V and 3 bases from J, with 9 bases between. The length of the CDR3 is 13 residues. Germline V gene data show CDR1 as MNHEY and CDR2 as SVGAGI. This clonotype occurred many times. The antigen is unknown. The same sample was also studied in work on yellow fever vaccine responses in identical twins. That paper adds: Twins' vaccine T cell response reportedly gave the appearance of partial convergence and partial personalization.

The genes are TRBV6-5 and TRBJ1-1; D ambiguous. The receptor comes from a woman aged 18-29 years in good health. Sequenced sample: PBMCs. This CDR3 is CASSLRTYTEAFF. DNA for the CDR3: TGTGCCAGCAGTTTACGGACCTACACTGAAGCTTTCTTT.